A single sample is the source of the 14 T cell receptor beta chains below, sequenced in a study of blood T cell repertoires in COVID-19. Profiled with immunoSEQ multiplex PCR; TCRdb holds only in-frame clones, not every one. The table includes about 400,000 clones, approximately 90% detected once. Sequenced sample: peripheral blood. The receptors come from a woman younger than 45 with acute or convalescent COVID-19.

V usage is TRBV28 and J usage is TRBJ1-5, with D possibly matching TRBD1 (5 bases). The V gene's germline CDR1 is MDHEN and CDR2 SYDVKM. The V end lost 5 bases, the J end lost 3 bases, and 17 bases lay between the germline ends. CDR3 size: 16 residues. CDR3 amino acids: CASSLRTLRDNQPQHF. CDR3 nucleotides: TGTGCCAGCAGTCTCAGGACACTGCGGGACAATCAGCCCCAGCATTTT. Drawing the rest from reference TRBV28 and TRBJ1-5, the complete variable domain is DVKVTQSSRYLVKRTGEKVFLECVQDMDHENMFWYRQDPGLGLRLIYFSYDVKMKEKGDIPEGYSVSREKKERFSLILESASTNQTSMYLCASSLRTLRDNQPQHFGDGTRLSIL.

A remark on this clone: This same CDR3 is encoded by further DNA sequences in the sample. The chain recombines TRBV7-3 with TRBJ2-3; the match to TRBD2 covers 10 bases. V shed 3 bases, J shed 1 base, and the junction held 1 base outside the gene matches. CDR1 is SGHTA and CDR2 is FQGTGA in the germline V gene. This CDR3 region has 15 residues. For the CDR3, the DNA is TGTGCCAGCAGCTTGCTAGCGGGGGGCACAGATACGCAGTATTTT. Translated: CASSLLAGGTDTQYF.

V and J are TRBV7-9 and TRBJ1-1, with 7 bases lining up with TRBD1. Germline CDR1 reads SEHNR; CDR2 reads FQNEAQ (reference sequence). With V trimmed by 5 bases and J by 9 bases, 9 bases remained unmatched. This CDR3 has 13 amino acids. CDR3 sequence: CASSKGTDSKAFF. CDR3 sequence (DNA): TGTGCCAGCAGCAAGGGGACAGACTCTAAAGCTTTCTTT.

This chain connects TRBV25-1 to TRBJ2-2, with D possibly TRBD2 on 5 matching bases. Trimming pared 7 bases from V and 0 bases from J, leaving 6 bases between. The CDR3 loop spans 13 amino acids. CDR1 is MGHDK, CDR2 SYGVNS, per germline. The CDR3 sequence is CASTGTNTGELFF. CDR3 DNA: TGTGCCAGCACCGGGACGAACACCGGGGAGCTGTTTTTT.

The chain joins TRBV11-2 to TRBJ2-5; tentative D call: TRBD1 (5 bases). This CDR3 has 16 residues. V dropped 2 bases and J dropped 4 bases, with 17 bases sitting between them. CDR1 SGHAT and CDR2 FQNNGV come from the germline V gene. CDR3 DNA: TGTGCCAGCAGCTTACGCAGGGCAGGCGGTGGAGAGACCCAGTACTTC. Encoded protein: CASSLRRAGGGETQYF.

This clone was seen more than once but under ten times. The V and J genes are TRBV7-8 and TRBJ2-7, with 7 bases aligning to TRBD2. Germline V lookup: CDR1 SGHVS, CDR2 FQNEAQ. The CDR3 loop spans 16 amino acids. V shed 4 bases and J 0 bases; nucleotides not matched to a gene: 9. The CDR3 DNA follows: TGTGCCAGCAGCTACCGCCCCGGGGGGAGCTCCTACGAGCAGTACTTC. Encoded protein: CASSYRPGGSSYEQYF. The variable domain in full, with the rest retrieved from reference TRBV7-8 and TRBJ2-7, is GAGVSQSPRYKVAKRGQDVALRCDPISGHVSLFWYQQALGQGPEFLTYFQNEAQLDKSGLPSDRFFAERPEGSVSTLKIQRTQQEDSAVYLCASSYRPGGSSYEQYFGPGTRLTVT.

Turning to this clone: This sample includes further DNA sequences coding for the same CDR3. The chain employs TRBV28 and TRBJ1-5, with no clear D. CDR3 length: 14 residues. Per germline, CDR1 MDHEN and CDR2 SYDVKM. The germline V and J ends were trimmed by 2 bases and 5 bases, with 10 bases remaining between them. DNA of the CDR3: TGTGCCAGCAGTTTAAGCGTTGCTCATCAGCCCCAGCATTTT. Residues: CASSLSVAHQPQHF.

The chain has TRBV5-1 and TRBJ2-3, with D perhaps TRBD2 (5 bases). Trimming removed 2 bases at V and 5 bases at J, with 18 bases between. Germline CDR1 reads SGHRS; CDR2 reads YFSETQ. There are 16 residues in the CDR3. CDR3 in amino acids: CASSFNSLAPEDTQYF. DNA for the CDR3: TGCGCCAGCAGCTTTAACTCTCTAGCTCCTGAAGATACGCAGTATTTT.

The chain recombines TRBV5-1 with TRBJ1-2; possibly TRBD1 for D (6 bases). The CDR3 has 14 residues. Looked up from germline, CDR1 is SGHRS and CDR2 is YFSETQ. V lost 4 bases and J lost 10, with 20 bases in between. The CDR3 sequence is CASSVQGSWQDYTF. For the CDR3, the DNA is TGCGCCAGCAGCGTGCAGGGGTCCTGGCAGGACTACACCTTC. The full variable domain, in which reference TRBV5-1 and TRBJ1-2 provide the parts outside the CDR3, is KAGVTQTPRYLIKTRGQQVTLSCSPISGHRSVSWYQQTPGQGLQFLFEYFSETQRNKGNFPGRFSGRQFSNSRSEMNVSTLELGDSALYLCASSVQGSWQDYTFGSGTRLTVV.

The chain couples TRBV10-1 to TRBJ2-6; 7 bases match TRBD1. CDR3 size: 15 residues. The V gene's germline CDR1 is WNHNN and CDR2 SYGVQD (reference sequence). After removal of 8 bases from V and 0 bases from J, the junction contained 4 bases not matched to a gene. The CDR3 is CASHDRVSGANVLTF. For the CDR3, the DNA is TGCGCCAGCCATGACAGGGTCTCTGGGGCCAACGTCCTGACTTTC.

V gene TRBV6-6 combines with J gene TRBJ2-7; D unresolved. Trimming left V 7 bases short and J 5 bases short, with 18 bases between. The CDR3 length is 14 residues. Germline-derived CDR1 and CDR2 are MNHNY and SVGAGI (reference sequence). CDR3 sequence reads: CASTREVFGNEQYF. Here the CDR3 DNA reads TGTGCCAGCACCAGAGAGGTTTTCGGCAACGAGCAGTACTTC.

The chain carries TRBV7-9 and TRBJ2-5; D not certain. V lost 3 bases and J lost 1, with 6 bases in between. The CDR3 contains 13 residues. Germline V gene data show CDR1 as SEHNR and CDR2 as FQNEAQ (reference sequence). The CDR3: CASSFSSQETQYF. CDR3 DNA sequence: TGTGCCAGCAGCTTTTCCAGCCAAGAGACCCAGTACTTC.

This chain joins TRBV28 and TRBJ2-5, with 7 positions matching TRBD1. V gave up 6 bases and J gave up 4 bases; unmatched junction bases: 11. This CDR3 is built from 15 residues. CDR1 and CDR2 from the germline V gene are MDHEN and SYDVKM. Here the CDR3 reads CASRTGSVGRETQYF. The CDR3 DNA reads TGTGCCAGCAGGACAGGGTCGGTAGGAAGAGAGACCCAGTACTTC.

The chain is built from TRBV5-1 and TRBJ2-7; D unclear. This CDR3 spans 13 amino acids. CDR1 is SGHRS and CDR2 is YFSETQ in the germline V gene. The V gene lost 1 base and the J gene lost 1 base, with 6 bases spanning the gap. CDR3 sequence (DNA): TGCGCCAGCAGCTTGACCTATTCCTACGAGCAGTACTTC. As protein: CASSLTYSYEQYF.